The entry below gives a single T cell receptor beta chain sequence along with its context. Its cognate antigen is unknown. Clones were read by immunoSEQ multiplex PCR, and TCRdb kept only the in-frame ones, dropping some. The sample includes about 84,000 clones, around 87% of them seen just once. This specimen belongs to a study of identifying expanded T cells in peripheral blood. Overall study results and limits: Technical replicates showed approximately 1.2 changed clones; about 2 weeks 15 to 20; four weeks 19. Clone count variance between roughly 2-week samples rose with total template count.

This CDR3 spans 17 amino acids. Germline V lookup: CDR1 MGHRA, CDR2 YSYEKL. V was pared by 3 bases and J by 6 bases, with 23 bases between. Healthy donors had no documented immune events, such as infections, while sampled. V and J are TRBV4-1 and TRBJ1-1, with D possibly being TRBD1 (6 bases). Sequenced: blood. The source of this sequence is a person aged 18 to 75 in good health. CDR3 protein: CASSQPMARGPGAEAFF. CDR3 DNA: TGCGCCAGCAGCCAGCCAATGGCGCGGGGGCCAGGGGCTGAAGCTTTCTTT.